The 20 T cell receptor beta chains in this list originate from one sample, sequenced in a study of OX40 agonist ivuxolimab in advanced cancers. The receptor library was made with the immunoSEQ multiplex PCR assay. TCRdb re-hosts the immuneACCESS table, in-frame sequences only. Its copies lack some clones; in the studies checked, an unresolved V gene accounts for under half of them, and the cause for the rest is not known. The table for this sample lists 25,000 to 35,000 clones; roughly 74% of them were counted only once. The leading ten clones occupy around an eighth of the sample. Source: CD4+ or CD8+ T cells sorted from blood, taken in a trial of the OX40 agonist ivuxolimab. These receptors all come from an adult with an advanced solid tumor such as melanoma, head and neck, liver or kidney cancer.

This chain links TRBV19 with TRBJ1-1, with a tentative D call TRBD1 (6 bases). CDR3 length: 14 amino acids. Trimming shortened V by 7 bases and J by 0 bases, and 12 bases separated the two germline ends. In germline, CDR1 is LNHDA, CDR2 SQIVND (reference sequence). The CDR3 reads CASIQGSMNTEAFF. The CDR3 nucleotides are TGTGCCAGTATACAGGGCAGTATGAACACTGAAGCTTTCTTT.

The V call is TRBV7-9, the J call TRBJ2-7; 8 bases map to TRBD2. With V trimmed by 1 base and J by 7 bases, 3 bases remained unmatched. The length of the CDR3 is 13 residues. In germline, CDR1 is SEHNR, CDR2 FQNEAQ (reference sequence). CDR3 sequence reads: CASSLGGGREQYF. The CDR3 region has the DNA TGTGCCAGCAGCTTAGGCGGGGGGCGTGAGCAGTACTTC. Variable domain in full (rest from reference TRBV7-9 and TRBJ2-7): DTGVSQNPRHKITKRGQNVTFRCDPISEHNRLYWYRQTLGQGPEFLTYFQNEAQLEKSRLLSDRFSAERPKGSFSTLEIQRTEQGDSAMYLCASSLGGGREQYFGPGTRLTVT.

The chain couples TRBV18 to TRBJ2-7; TRBD2 aligns across 12 bases. Germline-derived CDR1 and CDR2 are KGHSH and LQKENI. The V and J ends lost 6 bases and 0 bases, in that order; junction bases with no gene match: 3. The CDR3 consists of 15 residues. The CDR3 coding sequence is TGTGCCAGCTCGCGGACTAGCGGGGCCTCCTACGAGCAGTACTTC. Protein: CASSRTSGASYEQYF.

The chain combines TRBV25-1 with TRBJ1-4; maybe TRBD1 (6 bases). The germline V gene has CDR1 MGHDK and CDR2 SYGVNS. The CDR3 has 13 amino acids. The ends were cut back, 6 bases at V and 6 bases at J, with 11 bases in the middle. The CDR3: CASRAGTYEKLFF. CDR3 nucleotide sequence: TGTGCCAGCAGAGCCGGGACATATGAAAAACTGTTTTTT.

The chain joins TRBV12-5 to TRBJ1-5, with D tentatively TRBD1 (5 bases). V lost 1 base to trimming and J lost 7 bases, with 8 bases between them. The CDR3 covers 13 residues. Germline-derived CDR1 and CDR2 are LGHNT and FRNRAP. The CDR3 region has the DNA TGTGCTAGTGGTTTGGAGGGGAGGCAGCCCCAGCATTTT. It translates to CASGLEGRQPQHF.

This clone was counted a few times. This rearrangement joins TRBV4-2 to TRBJ1-1, with 8 bases aligning to TRBD1. Trimming cost V 4 bases and J 2 bases; bases outside gene matches: 3. In germline, CDR1 is LGHNA, CDR2 YNFKEQ. This CDR3 contains 14 residues. In nucleotides, the CDR3 is TGTGCCAGCAGCCTAGGACAGGGAAACACTGAAGCTTTCTTT. Amino acid sequence: CASSLGQGNTEAFF.

This clone has more than one count but fewer than ten. The genes are TRBV19 and TRBJ2-5; 7 nucleotides line up with TRBD2. CDR1 and CDR2 from the germline V gene are LNHDA and SQIVND (reference sequence). This CDR3 comprises 15 residues. Trimming cost V 0 bases and J 4 bases; bases outside gene matches: 5. Here the CDR3 reads CASSIDLGRGETQYF. As DNA, the CDR3 is TGTGCCAGTAGTATAGATCTGGGGAGGGGAGAGACCCAGTACTTC.

The rearrangement joins TRBV19 to TRBJ1-2; perhaps TRBD1 as D (6 bases). Trimming shortened V by 1 base and J by 6 bases, and 12 bases separated the two germline ends. This CDR3 contains 14 residues. From germline, CDR1 is LNHDA and CDR2 SQIVND (reference sequence). Here the CDR3 DNA reads TGTGCCAGTAGTATAGTAGGGGGTCAGCATGGCTACACCTTC. It yields the protein CASSIVGGQHGYTF.

The J gene is TRBJ1-2, the V gene TRBV19; 12 bases map to TRBD1. The V and J ends lost 4 bases and 6 bases, in that order; junction bases with no gene match: 9. CDR1 and CDR2 from the germline V gene are LNHDA and SQIVND (reference sequence). The CDR3 sequence is 16 residues long. The CDR3 loop is CASSKYGTGGADGYTF. The CDR3 nucleotides are TGTGCCAGTAGTAAATACGGGACAGGGGGCGCAGATGGCTACACCTTC.

V gene TRBV5-4 combines with J gene TRBJ1-1; 9 bases are a match to TRBD1. Germline CDR1 is SGHNT and CDR2 is YYREEE (reference sequence). The CDR3 contains 12 residues. J lost 6 bases, V lost 5 bases, and 2 bases had no gene match. CDR3 nucleotide sequence: TGTGCCAGCAGGACAGGGGGGGCTGAAGCTTTCTTT. Translation: CASRTGGAEAFF. The entire variable domain, with the rest obtained from reference TRBV5-4 and TRBJ1-1, is as follows: ETGVTQSPTHLIKTRGQQVTLRCSSQSGHNTVSWYQQALGQGPQFIFQYYREEENGRGNFPPRFSGLQFPNYSSELNVNALELDDSALYLCASRTGGAEAFFGQGTRLTVV.

This chain links TRBV10-1 with TRBJ2-2; D is undetermined. This CDR3 contains 12 residues. Trimming cost V 4 bases and J 6 bases, with 6 bases left between them. Looked up from germline, CDR1 is WNHNN and CDR2 is SYGVQD (reference sequence). The CDR3 sequence: CASSGLSGELFF. CDR3 DNA sequence: TGCGCCAGCAGTGGACTGTCCGGGGAGCTGTTTTTT.

V usage is TRBV21-1 and J usage is TRBJ2-1; TRBD2, as called in the table, went unchecked against the DNA. TRBV21-1 counts as a pseudogene. This CDR3 region has 13 residues. In DNA, the CDR3 is TGTGCCAGCACCGGGGGGTTCCACAATGAGCAGTTCTTC. Amino acids: CASTGGFHNEQFF.

The rearrangement links TRBV6-1 to TRBJ1-2, with D perhaps TRBD1 (5 bases). V lost 2 bases, J lost 7 bases, and 14 bases lay in between. The germline CDR1 and CDR2 sequences are MNHNS and SASEGT. The CDR3 runs 14 residues. CDR3 nucleotide sequence: TGTGCCAGCAGTGAATCCCGGGGGTTCGGTGGCTACACCTTC. Translated, it gives CASSESRGFGGYTF.

The J gene is TRBJ1-3, the V gene TRBV4-1; D is uncertain. V lost 0 bases and J lost 4, with 10 bases in between. The CDR3 is 15 residues long. The germline V gene has CDR1 MGHRA and CDR2 YSYEKL. DNA for the CDR3: TGCGCCAGCAGCCAAGATCTAGGAAGCGGAAACACCATATATTTT. Its translation is CASSQDLGSGNTIYF.

This clone was observed a handful of times. This chain uses TRBV7-3 with TRBJ2-7, with 8 bases that match TRBD1. The CDR3 has 14 residues. The germline V gene has CDR1 SGHTA and CDR2 FQGTGA. V lost 2 bases, J lost 10 bases, and 10 bases stayed unmatched. The CDR3 reads CASSLSSADREQYF. DNA for the CDR3: TGTGCCAGCAGCTTATCCTCCGCGGACAGGGAACAGTACTTC.

This chain links TRBV11-2 with TRBJ1-6, with 8 bases lining up with TRBD1. With V trimmed by 5 bases and J by 2 bases, 8 bases remained unmatched. The CDR3 is 17 amino acids. CDR1 is SGHAT and CDR2 is FQNNGV in the germline V gene. CDR3 nucleotides: TGTGCCAGCAGCGTAAACCAGGGGGCCACCTATAATTCACCCCTCCACTTT. This codes for CASSVNQGATYNSPLHF.

This clone was observed a handful of times. The chain has TRBV10-2 and TRBJ1-4; D is ambiguous. The length of the CDR3 is 11 residues. Per the germline V gene, CDR1 is WSHSY and CDR2 is SAAADI. Trimming cost V 4 bases and J 8 bases, with 5 bases left between them. This CDR3 reads CASSVGEKLFF. The CDR3 nucleotides are TGCGCCAGCAGTGTAGGGGAAAAACTGTTTTTT.

This clone was picked up a small number of times. The chain couples TRBV6-6 to TRBJ1-1, with D tentatively TRBD1 (6 bases). Trimming pared 8 bases from V and 10 bases from J, leaving 26 bases between. Germline lookup yields CDR1 MNHNY and CDR2 SVGAGI (reference sequence). The CDR3 has 15 residues. The DNA of the CDR3 is TGTGCCAGCTATGACCCCACAGGGAGCGCGGATCGAGCTTTCTTT. Translated, it gives CASYDPTGSADRAFF.

This chain connects TRBV29-1 to TRBJ1-2; 9 bases align to TRBD1. Trimming at V came to 6 bases and at J to 10 bases, leaving 9 bases not matched to a gene. Germline assignment: CDR1 SQVTM and CDR2 ANQGSEA. The CDR3 covers 12 residues. The CDR3 protein is CSVLITGGYYTF. The DNA of the CDR3 is TGCAGCGTGCTGATTACAGGGGGCTACTACACCTTC.

J is TRBJ2-7 and V is TRBV6-1; 8 bases are a match to TRBD1. Germline V gene data show CDR1 as MNHNS and CDR2 as SASEGT. CDR3 length: 16 amino acids. The junction had 14 bases not matched to a gene; V was cut back by 1 base and J by 9 bases. The CDR3 sequence is CASSEGFWGDRRWQYF. The DNA of the CDR3 is TGTGCCAGCAGTGAAGGGTTCTGGGGGGACAGGCGCTGGCAGTACTTC.